The clone carrying this T cell receptor beta chain has a count of ten or more. No antigen is known for it. These data come from a study of T-cell reconstitution after alpha-beta-depleted transplantation in children. Study-level results: Several hundred rapidly expanded clones from non-depleted graft cells reportedly supplied alpha-beta T cells about two months post-transplant. The authors attributed T-cell counts and diversity one year after transplant mostly to newly produced T cells.

CDR1 and CDR2 from the germline V gene are SGHRS and YFSETQ. V shed 4 bases and J 3 bases; nucleotides not matched to a gene: 13. CDR3 length: 17 residues. It was with unique molecular identifiers that the TCRbeta library was prepared. TCRdb re-called the PCR reads through MiXCR, storing one row per CDR3 protein. The sample gives 780,000 or so distinct CDR3 sequences, around 15% of which show up once; around 4.5% is in the top ten. The receptor comes from a male patient younger than 18 who had a stem cell transplant for acute lymphoblastic leukemia, so the T cells may come from the graft donor. Sequencing was performed on PBMCs, mostly from graft donor cells, taken 360 days after TCRalphabeta/CD19-depleted stem cell transplant. The chain links TRBV5-1 to TRBJ2-3; TRBD2 matches at 8 bases. The CDR3, as DNA: TGCGCCAGCAGCCTCCTGCTGAGCGGGAGTGCGACAGATACGCAGTATTTT. Translated: CASSLLLSGSATDTQYF.